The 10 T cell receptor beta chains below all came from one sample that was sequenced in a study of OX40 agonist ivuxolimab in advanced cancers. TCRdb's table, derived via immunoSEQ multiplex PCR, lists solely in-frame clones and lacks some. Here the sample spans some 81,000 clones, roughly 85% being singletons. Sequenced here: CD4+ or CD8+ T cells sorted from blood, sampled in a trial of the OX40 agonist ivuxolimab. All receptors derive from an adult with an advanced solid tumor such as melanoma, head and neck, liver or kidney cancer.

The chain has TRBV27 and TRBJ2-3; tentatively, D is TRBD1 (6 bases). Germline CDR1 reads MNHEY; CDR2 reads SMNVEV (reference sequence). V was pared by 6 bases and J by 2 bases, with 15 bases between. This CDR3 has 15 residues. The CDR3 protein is CASSPYRDDTDTQYF. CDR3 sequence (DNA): TGTGCCAGCAGCCCCTACAGGGATGACACAGATACGCAGTATTTT.

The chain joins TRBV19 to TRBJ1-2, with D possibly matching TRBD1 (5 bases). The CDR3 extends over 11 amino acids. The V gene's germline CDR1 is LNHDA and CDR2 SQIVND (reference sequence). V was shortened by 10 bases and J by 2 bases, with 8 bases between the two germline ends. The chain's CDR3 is CATGGNYGYTF. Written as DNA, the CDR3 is TGTGCCACGGGGGGAAACTATGGCTACACCTTC.

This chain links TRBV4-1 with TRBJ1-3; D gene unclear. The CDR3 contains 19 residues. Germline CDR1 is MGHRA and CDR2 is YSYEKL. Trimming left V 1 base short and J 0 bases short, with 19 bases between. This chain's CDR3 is CASSQVASLILNSGNTIYF. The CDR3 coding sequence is TGCGCCAGCAGCCAAGTAGCCTCTCTTATCCTTAACTCTGGAAACACCATATATTTT.

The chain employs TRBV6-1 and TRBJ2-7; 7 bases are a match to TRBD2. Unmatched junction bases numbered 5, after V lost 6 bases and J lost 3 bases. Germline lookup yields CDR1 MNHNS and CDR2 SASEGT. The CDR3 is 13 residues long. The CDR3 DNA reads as TGTGCCAGCAGCTTCGGACTAGACTACGAGCAGTACTTC. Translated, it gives CASSFGLDYEQYF.

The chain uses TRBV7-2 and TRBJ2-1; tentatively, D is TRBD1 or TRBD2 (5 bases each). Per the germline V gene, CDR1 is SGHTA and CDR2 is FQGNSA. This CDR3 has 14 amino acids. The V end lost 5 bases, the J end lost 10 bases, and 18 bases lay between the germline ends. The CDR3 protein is CASSPPGGGQEQFF. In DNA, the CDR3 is TGTGCCAGCAGCCCCCCTGGTGGGGGTCAGGAGCAGTTCTTC.

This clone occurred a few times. CDR3 sequence reads: CASSPSSGSSYNEQFF. The CDR3 nucleotides read TGTGCCAGCAGCCCATCTAGCGGGAGCTCCTACAATGAGCAGTTCTTC. The gene calls are TRBV7-7 and TRBJ2-1; 10 bases match TRBD2. Germline V gene lookup returns CDR1 SSHAT and CDR2 FNYEAQ (reference sequence). V shed 5 bases, J shed 0 bases, and the junction held 4 bases outside the gene matches. The CDR3 totals 16 residues.

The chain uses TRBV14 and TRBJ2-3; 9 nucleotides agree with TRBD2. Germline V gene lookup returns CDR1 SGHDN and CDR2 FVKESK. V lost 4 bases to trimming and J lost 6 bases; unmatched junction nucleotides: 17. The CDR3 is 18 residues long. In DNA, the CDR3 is TGTGCCAGCAGCCCCACCCAGCGACTAGCGGTGGCGGGGGATACGCAGTATTTT. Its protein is CASSPTQRLAVAGDTQYF.

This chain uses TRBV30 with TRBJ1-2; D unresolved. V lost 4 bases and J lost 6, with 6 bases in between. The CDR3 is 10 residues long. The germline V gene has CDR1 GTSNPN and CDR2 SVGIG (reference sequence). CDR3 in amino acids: CAWKANGYTF. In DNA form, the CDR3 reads TGTGCCTGGAAAGCAAATGGCTACACCTTC.

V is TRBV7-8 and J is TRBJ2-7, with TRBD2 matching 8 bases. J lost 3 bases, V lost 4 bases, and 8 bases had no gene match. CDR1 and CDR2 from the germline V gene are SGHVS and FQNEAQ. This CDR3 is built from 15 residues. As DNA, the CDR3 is TGTGCCAGCAGCTCCCACGGCAGCGGGAGCTACGAGCAGTACTTC. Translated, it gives CASSSHGSGSYEQYF.

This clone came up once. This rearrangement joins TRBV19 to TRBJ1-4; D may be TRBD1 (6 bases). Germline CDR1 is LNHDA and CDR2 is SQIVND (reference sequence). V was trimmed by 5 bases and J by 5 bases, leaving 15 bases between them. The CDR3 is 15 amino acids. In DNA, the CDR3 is TGTGCCAGTAGTCTGGACAGCACTACGAATGAAAAACTGTTTTTT. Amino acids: CASSLDSTTNEKLFF. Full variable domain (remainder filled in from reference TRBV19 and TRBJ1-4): DGGITQSPKYLFRKEGQNVTLSCEQNLNHDAMYWYRQDPGQGLRLIYYSQIVNDFQKGDIAEGYSVSREKKESFPLTVTSAQKNPTAFYLCASSLDSTTNEKLFFGSGTQLSVL.